This T cell receptor beta chain is drawn from a study of T cell responses to AZD1222 COVID-19 vaccine (dated by TCRdb to the early 2020s). For the wider study: AZD1222 recipients given second doses at about 4 weeks or at about 12 weeks were pooled, since spike-specific TCR depth and breadth were not found to differ between the two schedules. Enrollment into the trials was organized by age into subgroups of 18-55, 56-69 and 70-plus years, and those subgroups contained about 160, 30 and 59 TCR-sequenced participants, respectively. A total of 230 to 250 trial participants underwent TCR sequencing, of whom 200 to 220 had received two doses of AZD1222 and approximately 25 had received two doses of the MenACWY control vaccine. The investigation overall reported the following: Participants were mostly white British and included more females than males, and it was suggested by the authors that clonal diversity may have been underestimated. Reportedly, close to half of the unique spike-specific TCRs recognized epitopes lying outside the regions that are mutated in the B.1.351 and B.1.1.7 variants. The 56-69-year group was small, and its depth increase did not reach significance, likely because of low power. A significant rise in spike-specific TCR breadth and depth was observed after two AZD1222 doses relative to day 0 and relative to MenACWY recipients. Conclusions about previously exposed vaccinees are limited because only six or seven AZD1222 recipients were SARS-CoV-2 seropositive at baseline. No day 14 peak-response samples were available, so repertoires were characterized only after the peak T cell response. CD4 TCRs associated with the vaccine covered the entire spike protein, and the dominant responses were in regions 160-218 and 743-854.

The time point label, as the study defines it: baseline before first vaccination. Samples from vaccinated people were obtained from the UK trials COV001 and COV002, which included a single-blind randomized controlled phase 2/3 trial of AZD1222 (ChAdOx1 nCoV-19) in healthy adults. Trial participant PBMC samples were collected at day 0 and day 28 after the second dose for TCRbeta chain sequencing. The CDR3 regions of human TCRbeta chains were analyzed by immunosequencing. From the authors' description of their analysis: Repertoire TCRs were checked for matches against a reference library of SARS-CoV-2-specific TCRs that had been generated using the MIRA antigen-specificity platform. Breadth was defined as the fraction of unique TCRs that were SARS-CoV-2-associated, and depth was defined as the fraction of total T cells that were SARS-CoV-2-associated. Using the MIRA data, each spike-specific TCR was assigned both to the spike region to which the TCR was reactive and to a CD4 or CD8 class. Log10-transformed breadth and depth values were compared by one-way ANOVA with Sidak's multiple comparisons tests. Held by TCRdb, this immuneACCESS table contains in-frame sequences only and omits some clones. Under half of the omission traces to an unresolved V gene where checked; the cause of the rest is unknown. V, J and clone size are those of that table, while D and trimming were read from the DNA. The sample records around 140,000 clones, 92% of which are singletons. The ten largest clones represent about 1.5% of the sample.

To note about this clone: Its recognized antigen is unknown. Base qualities are not recorded, but no much larger clone differs from it by a single base.

The CDR3 goes from the cysteine to the phenylalanine over 14 residues. Left in the record is the CDR3 DNA by itself, 42 bases read in frame from the first base. Looking up the germline V gene yields CDR1 SGDLS and CDR2 YYNGEE. Trimming takes 3 bases off V and 5 bases off J; junction bases not matched to a gene: 6. The rearrangement joined TRBV9 to TRBJ1-2, and TRBD1 aligns with 8 junction nucleotides. This sequence originates from an adult in good health. The specimen was peripheral blood, collected on day 0 of AZD1222 vaccination. The encoded CDR3 is CASSATDREYGYTF. The nucleotide sequence is given as TGTGCCAGCAGCGCCACGGACAGGGAGTATGGCTACACCTTC.